Listed here is a single T cell receptor beta chain. This entry belongs to a study of molecular identifiers for immune sequencing clone quantification. The CDR3 is made up of 13 amino acids. V was cut by 3 bases and J by 8 bases, with 11 bases left in between. Germline V gene lookup returns CDR1 WSHSY and CDR2 SAAADI. MiXCR, run by TCRdb on the PCR reads, gives a single entry per CDR3 protein. The sample has fewer than 350,000 distinct CDR3 sequences, over 20% seen once. The sequencing sample was made of naive CD8+ T cells from blood, with Jurkat cell RNA spiked in. Noted subset: FACS-sorted CD8+CD4-CCR7+CD45RA+ naive T cells. The source is a human donor in good health. Some libraries in this study had Jurkat cell RNA spiked in. The gene calls are TRBV10-2 and TRBJ1-5; D is perhaps TRBD1 (5 bases). In DNA, the CDR3 is TGCGCCAGCAGTGAAAGGGGTTTCGAGCCCCAGCATTTT. Translated: CASSERGFEPQHF.